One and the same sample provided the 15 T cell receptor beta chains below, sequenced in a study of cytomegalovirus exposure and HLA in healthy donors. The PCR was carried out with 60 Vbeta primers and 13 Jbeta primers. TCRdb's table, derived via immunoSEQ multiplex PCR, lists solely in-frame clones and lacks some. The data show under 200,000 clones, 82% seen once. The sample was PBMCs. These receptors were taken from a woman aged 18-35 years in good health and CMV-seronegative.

The CDR3 DNA reads as TGCGCCAGCAGCTTATTAGCGGGACCTCAGGAGGAGACCCAGTACTTC. Its protein is CASSLLAGPQEETQYF. The rearrangement joins TRBV5-1 to TRBJ2-5; TRBD2 matches 8 bases. The CDR3 runs to 16 residues. Trimming removed 2 bases from V and 5 bases from J; junction bases left unmatched: 11. Germline values: CDR1 SGHRS, CDR2 YFSETQ.

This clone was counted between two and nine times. CDR3 protein: CASSPGTGRGGYTF. The CDR3 region has the DNA TGTGCCAGCAGCCCCGGGACAGGGAGGGGTGGCTACACCTTC. The rearrangement joins TRBV5-6 to TRBJ1-2; 9 positions agree with TRBD1. The trim removed 4 bases at V and 7 bases at J, leaving 8 bases unmatched. Germline V gives CDR1 SGHDT, CDR2 YYEEEE. The CDR3 is 14 amino acids.

CDR3 in amino acids: CASSPRGGVQETQYF. The DNA for the CDR3 is TGTGCCAGCAGTCCCAGGGGAGGGGTCCAAGAGACCCAGTACTTC. The V and J genes are TRBV2 and TRBJ2-5, with D maybe TRBD2 (7 bases). This CDR3 contains 15 residues. With 5 bases removed from V and 1 base from J, the gap between germline ends came to 14 bases. Germline V gene lookup returns CDR1 SNHLY and CDR2 FYNNEI. Filled out from reference TRBV2 and TRBJ2-5, the complete variable domain reads EPEVTQTPSHQVTQMGQEVILRCVPISNHLYFYWYRQILGQKVEFLVSFYNNEISEKSEIFDDQFSVERPDGSNFTLKIRSTKLEDSAMYFCASSPRGGVQETQYFGPGTRLLVL.

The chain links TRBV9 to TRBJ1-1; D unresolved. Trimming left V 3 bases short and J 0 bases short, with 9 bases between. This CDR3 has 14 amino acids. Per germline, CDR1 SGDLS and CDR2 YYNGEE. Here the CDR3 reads CASSGAIMNTEAFF. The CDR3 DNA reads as TGTGCCAGCAGCGGGGCAATCATGAACACTGAAGCTTTCTTT.

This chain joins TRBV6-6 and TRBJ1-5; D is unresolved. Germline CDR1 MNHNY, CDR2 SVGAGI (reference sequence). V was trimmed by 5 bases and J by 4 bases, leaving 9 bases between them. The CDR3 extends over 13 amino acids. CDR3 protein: CASSLFVNQPQHF. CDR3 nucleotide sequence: TGTGCCAGCAGTCTTTTCGTTAATCAGCCCCAGCATTTT.

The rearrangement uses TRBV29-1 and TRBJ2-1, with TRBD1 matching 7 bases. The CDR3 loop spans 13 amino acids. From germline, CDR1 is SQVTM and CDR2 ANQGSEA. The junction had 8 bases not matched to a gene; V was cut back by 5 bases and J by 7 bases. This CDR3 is CSVTGAVLNEQFF. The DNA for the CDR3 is TGCAGCGTTACAGGGGCGGTTTTGAATGAGCAGTTCTTC.

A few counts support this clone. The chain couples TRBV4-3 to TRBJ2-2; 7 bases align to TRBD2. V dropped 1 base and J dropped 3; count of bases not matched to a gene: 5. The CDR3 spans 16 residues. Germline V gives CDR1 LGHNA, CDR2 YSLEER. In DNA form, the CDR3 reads TGCGCCAGCAGCCAAGCGGGGGGATCGGACACCGGGGAGCTGTTTTTT. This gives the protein CASSQAGGSDTGELFF.

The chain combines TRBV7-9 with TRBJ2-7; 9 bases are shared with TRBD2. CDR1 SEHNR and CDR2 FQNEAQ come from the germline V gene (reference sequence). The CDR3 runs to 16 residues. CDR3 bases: TGTTCCAGCAGCTTTGGGAATAGCGGGGGAAACGACGAGCAGTACGTC. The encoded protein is CSSSFGNSGGNDEQYV.

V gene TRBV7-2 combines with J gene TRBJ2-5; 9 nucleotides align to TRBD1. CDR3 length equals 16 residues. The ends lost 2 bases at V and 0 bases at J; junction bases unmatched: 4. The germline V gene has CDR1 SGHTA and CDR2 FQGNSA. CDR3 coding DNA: TGTGCCAGCAGCTTATCGACAGGGGGTTACCAAGAGACCCAGTACTTC. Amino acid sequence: CASSLSTGGYQETQYF. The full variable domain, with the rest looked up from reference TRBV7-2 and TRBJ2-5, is GAGVSQSPSNKVTEKGKDVELRCDPISGHTALYWYRQSLGQGLEFLIYFQGNSAPDKSGLPSDRFSAERTGGSVSTLTIQRTQQEDSAVYLCASSLSTGGYQETQYFGPGTRLLVL.

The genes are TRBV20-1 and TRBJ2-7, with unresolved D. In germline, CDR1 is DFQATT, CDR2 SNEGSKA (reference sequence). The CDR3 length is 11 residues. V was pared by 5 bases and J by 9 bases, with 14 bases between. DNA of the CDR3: TGCAGTGCTTTCGACCCGGGTGGGCAGTACTTC. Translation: CSAFDPGGQYF.

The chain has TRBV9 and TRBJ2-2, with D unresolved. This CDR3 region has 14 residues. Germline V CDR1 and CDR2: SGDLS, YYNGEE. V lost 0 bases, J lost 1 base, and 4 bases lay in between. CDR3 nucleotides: TGTGCCAGCAGCGTAGAACAGAACACCGGGGAGCTGTTTTTT. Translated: CASSVEQNTGELFF.

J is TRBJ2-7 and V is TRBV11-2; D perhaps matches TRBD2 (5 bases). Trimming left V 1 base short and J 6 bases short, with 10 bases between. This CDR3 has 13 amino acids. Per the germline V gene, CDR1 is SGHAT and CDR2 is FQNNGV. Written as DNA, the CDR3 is TGTGCCAGCAGCTTAGCGGGGATTCCCGAGCAGTACGTC. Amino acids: CASSLAGIPEQYV.

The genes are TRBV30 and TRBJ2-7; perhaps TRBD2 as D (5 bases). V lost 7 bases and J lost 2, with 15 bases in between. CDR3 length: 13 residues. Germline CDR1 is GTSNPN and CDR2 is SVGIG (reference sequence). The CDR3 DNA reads TGTGCCTCGAAAGGAGGCTCCACCTACGAGCAGTACTTC. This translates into CASKGGSTYEQYF.

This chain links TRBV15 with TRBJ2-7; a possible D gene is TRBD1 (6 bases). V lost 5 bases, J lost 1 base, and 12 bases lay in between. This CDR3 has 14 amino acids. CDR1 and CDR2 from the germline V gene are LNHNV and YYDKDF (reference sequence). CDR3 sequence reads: CATSGNRESYEQYF. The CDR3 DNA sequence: TGTGCCACCAGCGGTAACAGGGAGTCCTACGAGCAGTACTTC.

In nucleotides, the CDR3 is TGTGCCAGCAGTCGCGGATTCGGGACTAGCGGGAGCGCAGATACGCAGTATTTT. Residues: CASSRGFGTSGSADTQYF. This chain links TRBV28 with TRBJ2-3; 14 bases are shared with TRBD2. CDR1 is MDHEN and CDR2 is SYDVKM in the germline V gene. The CDR3 sequence is 18 residues long. Unmatched junction bases numbered 11, after V lost 5 bases and J lost 4 bases.